A single sample gave rise to the 5 T cell receptor beta chains below, sequenced in a study of T cells after yellow fever vaccination. TCRdb itself ran the 5' RACE reads through MiXCR, one entry per CDR3 protein. The sample holds 300,000 to 450,000 distinct CDR3 sequences, 7% to 9% seen once. The material sequenced was PBMCs, taken approximately 40 days after the first yellow fever vaccination. The source of these receptors is a young man who received the YFV17D yellow fever vaccine.

The chain combines TRBV19 with TRBJ1-6; 8 positions agree with TRBD1. The CDR3 has 14 residues. CDR1 and CDR2 from the germline V gene are LNHDA and SQIVND (reference sequence). With V trimmed by 4 bases and J by 11 bases, 7 bases remained unmatched. CDR3 loop: CASSRTGGEAPLHF. The CDR3 DNA reads as TGTGCCAGTAGTAGAACAGGGGGTGAGGCACCCCTCCACTTT.

On this clonotype itself: No DNA is shown, since the ends of the CDR3 on it are uncertain; the CDR3 is the one TCRdb lists. The J gene is TRBJ1-4, the V gene TRBV19; the table gives TRBD1 as D, unverified against the DNA. The CDR3 spans 14 residues, counting both ends. From germline, CDR1 is LNHDA and CDR2 SQIVND (reference sequence). The CDR3 reads CASTSVRDNEKLFF.

This chain joins TRBV27 and TRBJ1-1, with D possibly being TRBD1 (5 bases). CDR3 length: 16 residues. The germline V gene encodes CDR1 MNHEY and CDR2 SMNVEV (reference sequence). V was cut by 0 bases and J by 1 base, with 12 bases left in between. The chain's CDR3 is CASSLSAGNWNTEAFF. As DNA, the CDR3 is TGTGCCAGCAGTTTATCGGCAGGGAATTGGAACACTGAAGCTTTCTTT.

The chain carries TRBV4-2 and TRBJ1-2, with TRBD1 matching over 8 bases. The V and J ends lost 1 base and 2 bases, in that order; junction bases with no gene match: 6. This CDR3 has 16 amino acids. Germline V gives CDR1 LGHNA, CDR2 YNFKEQ. Here the CDR3 reads CASSQAGQGTNYGYTF. For the CDR3, the DNA is TGTGCCAGCAGCCAAGCCGGACAGGGTACAAACTATGGCTACACCTTC.

This clonotype was counted only a few times. The chain links TRBV6-2 or TRBV6-3 to TRBJ1-1; TRBD1 might be the D (5 bases). V lost 6 bases and J 4 bases, leaving 18 bases between the germline ends. The CDR3 length is 15 residues. Per germline, CDR1 MNHEY and CDR2 SVGEGT. This CDR3 is CASSSPGAGSTEAFF. The CDR3 bases are TGTGCCAGCAGCTCGCCCGGGGCGGGGAGCACTGAAGCTTTCTTT.